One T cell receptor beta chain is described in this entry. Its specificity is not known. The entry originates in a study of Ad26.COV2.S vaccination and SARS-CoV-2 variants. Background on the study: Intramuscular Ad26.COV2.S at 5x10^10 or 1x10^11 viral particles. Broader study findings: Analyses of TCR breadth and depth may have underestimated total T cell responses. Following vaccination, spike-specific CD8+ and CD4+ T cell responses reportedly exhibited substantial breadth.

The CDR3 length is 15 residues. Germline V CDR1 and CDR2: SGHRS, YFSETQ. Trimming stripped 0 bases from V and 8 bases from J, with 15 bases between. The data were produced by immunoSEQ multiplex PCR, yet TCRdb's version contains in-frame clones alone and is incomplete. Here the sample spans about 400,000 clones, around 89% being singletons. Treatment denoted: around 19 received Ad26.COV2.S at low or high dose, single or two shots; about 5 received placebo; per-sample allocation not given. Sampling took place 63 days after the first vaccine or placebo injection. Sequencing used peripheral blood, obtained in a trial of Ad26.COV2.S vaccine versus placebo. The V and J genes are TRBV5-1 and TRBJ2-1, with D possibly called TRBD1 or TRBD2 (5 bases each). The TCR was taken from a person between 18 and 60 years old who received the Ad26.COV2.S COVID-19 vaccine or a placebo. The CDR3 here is CASSLVEPRGDEQFF. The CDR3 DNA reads TGCGCCAGCAGCTTGGTGGAACCAAGAGGGGATGAGCAGTTCTTC. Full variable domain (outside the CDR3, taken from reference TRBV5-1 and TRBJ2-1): KAGVTQTPRYLIKTRGQQVTLSCSPISGHRSVSWYQQTPGQGLQFLFEYFSETQRNKGNFPGRFSGRQFSNSRSEMNVSTLELGDSALYLCASSLVEPRGDEQFFGPGTRLTVL.